A single sample is the source of the 24 T cell receptor beta chains below, sequenced in a study of response to subunit inactivated influenza vaccine. TCRdb reanalysed the RT-PCR reads using MiXCR and keeps one entry per CDR3 protein. The data contain approximately 730,000 distinct CDR3 sequences, 14% of them singletons. Sample: PBMCs from blood, taken 14 to 15 days before vaccination. These receptors originate from a man in his forties or fifties who received an inactivated influenza vaccine.

This clonotype was counted at least ten times. The rearrangement joins TRBV7-9 to TRBJ1-6; 8 bases are shared with TRBD1. J gave up 7 bases and V 5 bases, and 4 bases lay outside the gene matches. Germline V gene sequence: CDR1 SEHNR, CDR2 FQNEAQ (reference sequence). The CDR3 extends over 14 amino acids. The CDR3 coding sequence is TGTGCCAGCAGCGCTCGACAGGGGAATTCACCCCTCCACTTT. This gives the protein CASSARQGNSPLHF.

This clonotype was seen only a few times. The chain is built from TRBV20-1 and TRBJ2-2; 7 nucleotides align to TRBD2. The CDR3 contains 14 residues. Trimming cost V 1 base and J 6 bases; bases outside gene matches: 5. Germline CDR1 is DFQATT and CDR2 is SNEGSKA (reference sequence). In nucleotides, the CDR3 is TGCAGTGCTAGAGCGGGAGGACACGCCGGGGAGCTGTTTTTT. Translating gives CSARAGGHAGELFF.

This chain uses TRBV3-1 with TRBJ2-3; 9 bases are shared with TRBD2. Germline V CDR1 and CDR2: LGHDT, YNNKEL (reference sequence). The length of the CDR3 is 16 residues. V lost 2 bases and J lost 1; bases outside the gene matches: 4. The CDR3 DNA reads as TGTGCCAGCAGCCAACCCCGACTAGCGGGCACAGATACGCAGTATTTT. Translation: CASSQPRLAGTDTQYF.

The rearrangement uses TRBV6-2 or TRBV6-3 and TRBJ2-2; TRBD1 aligns across 9 bases. Looked up from germline, CDR1 is MNHEY and CDR2 is SVGEGT. CDR3 size: 18 residues. J was trimmed by 2 bases and V by 0 bases; bases with no gene match: 7. The CDR3: CASSYSRTGASNTGELFF. The DNA of the CDR3 is TGTGCCAGCAGTTACTCGAGGACAGGGGCCTCTAACACCGGGGAGCTGTTTTTT.

This chain uses TRBV18 with TRBJ2-3; weak D call: TRBD2 (6 bases). The CDR3 contains 13 residues. V shed 6 bases and J shed 5 bases, with 12 bases lying between them. Germline CDR1 and CDR2: KGHSH and LQKENI. CDR3 residues: CASSPTEGDTQYF. The CDR3 DNA is TGTGCCAGCTCTCCTACGGAGGGAGATACGCAGTATTTT.

There are many counts of this clonotype. This chain joins TRBV7-2 and TRBJ1-4; 8 bases match TRBD1. V trimming: 1 base; J trimming: 5 bases; junction bases outside the gene matches: 3. This CDR3 has 15 residues. Germline CDR1 and CDR2: SGHTA and FQGNSA. In nucleotides, the CDR3 is TGTGCCAGCAGCTTAGGGGACAGGAAAAATGAAAAACTGTTTTTT. Translation: CASSLGDRKNEKLFF.

This clonotype occurred a few times. The V call is TRBV20-1, the J call TRBJ1-1, with D tentatively TRBD1 (6 bases). The germline V and J ends were trimmed by 3 bases and 4 bases, with 15 bases remaining between them. This CDR3 has 14 residues. Germline values: CDR1 DFQATT, CDR2 SNEGSKA (reference sequence). This chain's CDR3 is CSASVEGDITEAFF. CDR3 in DNA: TGCAGTGCTAGTGTTGAGGGGGATATCACTGAAGCTTTCTTT.

The chain recombines TRBV3-1 with TRBJ2-2, with D perhaps matching TRBD1 (5 bases). Trimming stripped 10 bases from V and 8 bases from J, with 11 bases between. The germline V gene encodes CDR1 LGHDT and CDR2 YNNKEL (reference sequence). This CDR3 region has 11 residues. The DNA for the CDR3 is TGTGCCACCAGGGTATCTGGGGAGCTGTTTTTT. Protein product: CATRVSGELFF.

The chain is built from TRBV12-3 or TRBV12-4 and TRBJ1-1; no firm D call. V lost 4 bases and J 5 bases, leaving 8 bases between the germline ends. The CDR3 has 12 residues. The CDR3 is CASSSQLTEAFF. The CDR3 DNA sequence: TGTGCCAGCAGTTCCCAGTTAACTGAAGCTTTCTTT.

This clonotype has a handful of counts. The chain uses TRBV11-2 and TRBJ2-7; D gene unclear. Germline-derived CDR1 and CDR2 are SGHAT and FQNNGV. This CDR3 spans 12 amino acids. V was shortened by 1 base and J by 5 bases, with 6 bases between the two germline ends. The CDR3 DNA sequence: TGTGCCAGCAGCTTAGGCTGGGACGAGCAGTACTTC. Translation: CASSLGWDEQYF.

This clonotype was detected many times. This chain joins TRBV15 and TRBJ2-1, with no clear D. Per germline, CDR1 LNHNV and CDR2 YYDKDF (reference sequence). The V end lost 1 base, the J end lost 0 bases, and 7 bases lay between the germline ends. The CDR3 is made up of 15 amino acids. CDR3 in amino acids: CATSRGKGSYNEQFF. The CDR3, as DNA: TGTGCCACCAGCAGAGGCAAAGGCTCCTACAATGAGCAGTTCTTC.

This clonotype came up many times. The CDR3 loop reads CASSSDRAGGPSDTQYF. CDR3 coding DNA: TGTGCCAGCAGTTCCGATCGAGCGGGGGGGCCATCAGATACGCAGTATTTT. The chain joins TRBV6-5 to TRBJ2-3, with 10 bases lining up with TRBD2. Unmatched junction bases numbered 11, after V lost 4 bases and J lost 4 bases. The CDR3 sequence is 17 residues long. Germline CDR1 is MNHEY and CDR2 is SVGAGI.

This clonotype was picked up a small number of times. The rearrangement uses TRBV4-3 and TRBJ1-2, with 8 bases identical to TRBD1. Germline lookup yields CDR1 LGHNA and CDR2 YSLEER. V lost 2 bases to trimming and J lost 12 bases; unmatched junction nucleotides: 14. The CDR3 sequence is 15 residues long. CDR3 nucleotide sequence: TGCGCCAGCAGCCAACAAACAGGAAGGACAGGGCATAACACCTTC. It yields the protein CASSQQTGRTGHNTF.

At least ten counts were recorded for this clonotype. The rearrangement links TRBV5-5 to TRBJ2-2, with D uncertain. The V gene's germline CDR1 is SGHKS and CDR2 YYEKEE (reference sequence). Trimming left V 4 bases short and J 7 bases short, with 8 bases between. This CDR3 region has 12 residues. CDR3 nucleotides: TGTGCCAGCAGCCAATATGGCGGGGAGCTGTTTTTT. Protein sequence: CASSQYGGELFF.

In this sample, this clonotype turned up a few times. This chain links TRBV7-2 with TRBJ2-5; no clear D gene. The germline CDR1 and CDR2 sequences are SGHTA and FQGNSA. V lost 2 bases, J lost 2 bases, and 9 bases lay in between. This CDR3 has 14 amino acids. The CDR3 region has the DNA TGTGCCAGCAGCTTATACGGCAGGCAAGAGACCCAGTACTTC. Its protein product is CASSLYGRQETQYF.

The chain has TRBV27 and TRBJ2-3; 7 positions match TRBD2. The CDR3 loop spans 17 amino acids. CDR1 is MNHEY and CDR2 is SMNVEV in the germline V gene (reference sequence). J was trimmed by 6 bases and V by 0 bases; bases with no gene match: 12. The CDR3 spells CASSLSPTWGRVDTQYF. In DNA form, the CDR3 reads TGTGCCAGCAGTTTATCGCCGACTTGGGGGAGGGTTGATACGCAGTATTTT.

The V and J genes are TRBV12-3 or TRBV12-4 and TRBJ2-6, with no clear D. The ends were cut back, 6 bases at V and 1 base at J, with 10 bases in the middle. CDR3 length: 15 residues. Here the CDR3 DNA reads TGTGCCAGCAGCTATGTCCTGTCTGGGGCCAACGTCCTGACTTTC. It is translated as CASSYVLSGANVLTF.

The chain has TRBV6-1 and TRBJ2-7, with 11 nucleotides matching TRBD1. The V gene's germline CDR1 is MNHNS and CDR2 SASEGT. The CDR3 is made up of 15 amino acids. With 6 bases clipped from V and 4 bases from J, the junction kept 8 bases outside the gene matches. As DNA, the CDR3 is TGTGCCAGCAGGCGGACAGGGGGCAATATGTACGAGCAGTACTTC. Encoded protein: CASRRTGGNMYEQYF.

This clonotype has more than one count but fewer than ten. V usage is TRBV14 and J usage is TRBJ2-7, with 9 bases identical to TRBD1. Looked up from germline, CDR1 is SGHDN and CDR2 is FVKESK. Germline trimming cut 1 base from V and 2 bases from J; bases unmatched to any gene: 6. The CDR3 has 16 amino acids. The CDR3 DNA follows: TGTGCCAGCAGCCAAGCGGGGACAGGGCCGACCTACGAGCAGTACTTC. Its translation: CASSQAGTGPTYEQYF.

This clonotype was seen more than once but under ten times. J is TRBJ1-1 and V is TRBV15; D unclear. V was clipped by 2 bases and J by 0 bases, with 4 bases between them. Germline V gene data show CDR1 as LNHNV and CDR2 as YYDKDF (reference sequence). CDR3 length equals 13 residues. CDR3 in DNA: TGTGCCACCAGCAGACAGTTGAACACTGAAGCTTTCTTT. This translates into CATSRQLNTEAFF.

Of note for this clonotype: With a much larger clone just one base away, this may be a read error. In this CDR3 the conserved last residue, phenylalanine or tryptophan, is missing, so a read error is likely. The rearrangement joins TRBV28 to TRBJ2-1; tentative D call: TRBD1 (7 bases). Germline-derived CDR1 and CDR2 are MDHEN and SYDVKM. V was trimmed by 6 bases and J by 2 bases, leaving 20 bases between them. The CDR3 has 17 residues. The CDR3 region has the DNA TGTGCCAGCAGCTGGGACTCACAGGGGTATACCTACAATGAGCAGTTCCTC. Protein sequence: CASSWDSQGYTYNEQFL.

This sequence joins TRBV20-1 and TRBJ2-3; D gene unclear. Looked up from germline, CDR1 is DFQATT and CDR2 is SNEGSKA (reference sequence). V dropped 2 bases and J dropped 3 bases, with 15 bases sitting between them. This CDR3 region has 15 residues. CDR3: CSARLLRARTDTQYF. The CDR3 DNA reads TGCAGTGCTAGACTTTTACGGGCGAGGACAGATACGCAGTATTTT.

This clonotype occurred many times. The chain has TRBV28 and TRBJ2-5, with D hard to call. V gave up 3 bases and J gave up 5 bases, with 10 bases separating them. The CDR3 sequence is 13 residues long. Per germline, CDR1 MDHEN and CDR2 SYDVKM. The CDR3 DNA sequence: TGTGCCAGCAGTTTTTTACTGGGGGAGACCCAGTACTTC. This sequence encodes CASSFLLGETQYF.

CDR3 in DNA: TGCAGTGCCGCCGGGACAGAGGGTTACAATGAGCAGTTCTTC. This gives the protein CSAAGTEGYNEQFF. The gene calls are TRBV20-1 and TRBJ2-1, with TRBD1 matching 7 bases. The CDR3 is 14 residues long. Trimming removed 6 bases from V and 4 bases from J; junction bases left unmatched: 9. Looked up from germline, CDR1 is DFQATT and CDR2 is SNEGSKA (reference sequence).